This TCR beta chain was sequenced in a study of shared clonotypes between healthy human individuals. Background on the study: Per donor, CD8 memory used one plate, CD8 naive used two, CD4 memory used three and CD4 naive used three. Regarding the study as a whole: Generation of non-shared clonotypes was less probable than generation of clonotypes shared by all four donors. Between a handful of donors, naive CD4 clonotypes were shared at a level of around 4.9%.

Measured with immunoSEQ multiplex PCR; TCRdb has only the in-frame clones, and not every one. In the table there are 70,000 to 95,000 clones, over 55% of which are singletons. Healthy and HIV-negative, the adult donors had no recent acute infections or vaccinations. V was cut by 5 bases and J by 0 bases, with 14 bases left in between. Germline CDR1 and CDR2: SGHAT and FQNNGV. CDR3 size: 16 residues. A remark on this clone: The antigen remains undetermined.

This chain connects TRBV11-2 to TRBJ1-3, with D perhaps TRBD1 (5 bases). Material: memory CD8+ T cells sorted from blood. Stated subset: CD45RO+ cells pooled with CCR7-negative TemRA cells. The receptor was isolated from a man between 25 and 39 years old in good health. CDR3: CASSLTQGISGNTIYF. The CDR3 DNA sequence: TGTGCCAGCAGCCTAACGCAGGGAATCTCTGGAAACACCATATATTTT.